This TCR beta chain was recovered during a study of blood T cell repertoires in COVID-19. As for the study in general: The United States, Italy and Spain provided the acute and convalescent COVID-19 samples. PBMCs, B-cell-depleted T cells, or T cells were the source of the cDNA or gDNA that made up the material.

Original methodology: It was from reference gene primer amplification that nucleated cell counts were estimated. Sequenced by immunoSEQ multiplex PCR; TCRdb stores in-frame clones only, minus some. The DNA gave D and trimming, while V, J and clone size come from that table. In the table there are around 71,000 clones, roughly 82% of which are singletons. Germline values: CDR1 SEHNR, CDR2 FQNEAQ (reference sequence). The CDR3 runs 14 residues. V shed 5 bases, J shed 11 bases, and the junction held 8 bases outside the gene matches. The specimen was peripheral blood. This clonotype was sampled from a woman older than 75 with active or convalescent COVID-19. This sequence joins TRBV7-9 and TRBJ1-6; 8 nucleotides line up with TRBD1. CDR3 coding DNA: TGTGCCAGCAGCCCTGGACAGGGAGGGACACCCCTCCACTTT. Translation gives CASSPGQGGTPLHF.